These 15 T cell receptor beta chains were sequenced from one sample in a study of prognosis after radiotherapy for stage I lung cancer. Genomic DNA yielded TCR beta CDR3, amplified by two-round multiplex PCR. The authors ran first-round PCR with primers specific to each TRBV and TRBJ gene. TCRdb passed the multiplex PCR reads through MiXCR, listing each CDR3 protein once. The data hold some 28,000 distinct CDR3 sequences, with around 31% observed a single time. The sequences come from PBMCs, collected before or after stereotactic body radiation therapy (not recorded which). These receptors originate from a donor of 50 years or more with non-small cell lung cancer.

This chain connects TRBV7-9 to TRBJ2-5; D is unresolved. The CDR3 length is 17 residues. Trimming left V 6 bases short and J 5 bases short, with 25 bases between. From germline, CDR1 is SEHNR and CDR2 FQNEAQ (reference sequence). CDR3 amino acids: CASRGDRFRPARETQYF. The CDR3 bases are TGTGCCAGCAGGGGTGATCGTTTTAGACCGGCTCGGGAGACCCAGTACTTC.

This clonotype was found many times. The chain is built from TRBV20-1 and TRBJ2-5, with 15 bases lining up with TRBD2. This CDR3 is 17 amino acids long. V trimming: 0 bases; J trimming: 5 bases; junction bases outside the gene matches: 7. The germline gives CDR1 DFQATT, CDR2 SNEGSKA (reference sequence). The CDR3 nucleotides are TGCAGTGCTAGAGATTTGAGGACTAGCGGGGGGGCTGAGACCCAGTACTTC. Encoded protein: CSARDLRTSGGAETQYF.

Ten or more counts support this clonotype. The CDR3 region is CASSQILPAHNEQFF. DNA of the CDR3: TGTGCCAGCAGTCAAATACTACCGGCCCACAATGAGCAGTTCTTC. The chain joins TRBV28 to TRBJ2-1; no definite D call. The germline V and J ends were trimmed by 5 bases and 5 bases, with 16 bases remaining between them. Germline values: CDR1 MDHEN, CDR2 SYDVKM. CDR3 length equals 15 residues.

To note about this clonotype: Compared with germline, one end of the junction differs, possibly owing to a read error. This chain joins TRBV2 and TRBJ2-5; 10 bases agree with TRBD1. Germline V lookup: CDR1 SNHLY, CDR2 FYNNEI. The CDR3 is 14 amino acids. The CDR3 here is CDSRARTGGETQYF. CDR3 DNA sequence: TGTGACAGCAGAGCCAGGACAGGGGGAGAGACCCAGTACTTC.

This clonotype was observed many times. The CDR3 DNA reads as TGCAGTGCTGACAGGGGCGCCCGGGAGACCCAGTACTTC. As protein: CSADRGARETQYF. The chain couples TRBV20-1 to TRBJ2-5; 8 bases are a match to TRBD1. The junction had 7 bases not matched to a gene; V was cut back by 5 bases and J by 5 bases. Germline V lookup: CDR1 DFQATT, CDR2 SNEGSKA (reference sequence). The CDR3 has 13 amino acids.

The genes are TRBV6-2 or TRBV6-3 and TRBJ1-2; D uncertain. The V end was cut by 4 bases, the J end by 3 bases, with 18 bases between. The CDR3 sequence is 16 residues long. From germline, CDR1 is MNHEY and CDR2 SVGEGT. CDR3 sequence: CASSFSEHGRDYGYTF. The CDR3 nucleotides read TGTGCCAGCAGTTTTTCGGAACACGGCCGGGACTATGGCTACACCTTC.

In its sample, this clonotype was seen many times. The chain employs TRBV10-2 and TRBJ2-7; 9 bases are shared with TRBD1. The V and J ends lost 6 bases and 3 bases, in that order; junction bases with no gene match: 3. The CDR3 length is 13 residues. From germline, CDR1 is WSHSY and CDR2 SAAADI. The CDR3 DNA reads as TGCGCCAGCAGGACAGGGGGTAGCTACGAGCAGTACTTC. It yields the protein CASRTGGSYEQYF.

This clonotype was picked up a small number of times. Since a much larger clone is just one base distant, this may be a read error. The chain uses TRBV28 and TRBJ1-3; 8 nucleotides line up with TRBD1. V lost 8 bases, J lost 2 bases, and 2 bases stayed unmatched. The germline CDR1 and CDR2 sequences are MDHEN and SYDVKM. This CDR3 has 13 amino acids. The CDR3: CASRGQAGNTIYF. Here the CDR3 DNA reads TGTGCCAGCCGGGGACAGGCTGGAAACACCATATATTTT.

The chain joins TRBV28 to TRBJ1-5, with D tentatively TRBD1 (6 bases). Germline V gives CDR1 MDHEN, CDR2 SYDVKM. With 6 bases removed from V and 3 bases from J, the gap between germline ends came to 12 bases. The length of the CDR3 is 14 residues. DNA of the CDR3: TGTGCCAGCAGATCCGACAGGCACAATCAGCCCCAGCATTTT. Amino acids: CASRSDRHNQPQHF.

This clonotype occurred many times. V usage is TRBV28 and J usage is TRBJ1-2; weak D call: TRBD1 (5 bases). In germline, CDR1 is MDHEN, CDR2 SYDVKM. Trimming left V 5 bases short and J 8 bases short, with 27 bases between. The CDR3 extends over 17 amino acids. CDR3: CASSPLLRRQGGLGYTF. CDR3 coding DNA: TGTGCCAGCAGTCCTCTTCTACGGCGGCAGGGAGGGCTGGGCTACACCTTC.

For the CDR3, the DNA is TGTGCCAGCAGTCGACTAGCGGGAGGATATTCCTACAATGAGCAGTTCTTC. Protein sequence: CASSRLAGGYSYNEQFF. The chain uses TRBV6-1 and TRBJ2-1; 13 bases line up with TRBD2. The CDR3 is made up of 17 amino acids. Germline assignment: CDR1 MNHNS and CDR2 SASEGT. The V gene end was trimmed by 5 bases and the J gene end by 1 base; junction bases not matched to a gene: 5.

The chain has TRBV27 and TRBJ2-1, with 12 positions matching TRBD2. J lost 8 bases, V lost 1 base, and 12 bases had no gene match. The CDR3 loop spans 18 amino acids. Per germline, CDR1 MNHEY and CDR2 SMNVEV (reference sequence). The CDR3 DNA sequence: TGTGCCAGCAGTTTATTGACTAGCGGGAGTTTAGGGTTCTATGAGCAGTTCTTC. Translating it yields CASSLLTSGSLGFYEQFF.

This clonotype was found many times. The rearrangement uses TRBV5-1 and TRBJ1-4; D is unresolved. Germline V lookup: CDR1 SGHRS, CDR2 YFSETQ. V lost 0 bases and J 3 bases, leaving 9 bases between the germline ends. The CDR3 loop spans 15 amino acids. This CDR3 reads CASSLDGEPNEKLFF. CDR3 DNA sequence: TGCGCCAGCAGCTTGGACGGGGAGCCTAATGAAAAACTGTTTTTT.

For this clonotype: A read error may be the cause here, since a much bigger clone is one base away. The chain combines TRBV6-2 or TRBV6-3 with TRBJ1-1; TRBD1 matches at 8 bases. Germline V CDR1 and CDR2: MNHEY, SVGEGT. J gave up 7 bases and V 2 bases, and 9 bases lay outside the gene matches. The CDR3 sequence is 15 residues long. CDR3 sequence: CASSYTYDRGFEAFF. The CDR3 DNA follows: TGTGCCAGCAGTTACACCTACGACAGGGGTTTTGAAGCTTTCTTT.

This clonotype was counted ten times or more. CDR3 in DNA: TGCAGTGCTGAGATGGGAGGGCCGCGAGAGCAGTTCTTC. The encoded protein is CSAEMGGPREQFF. This sequence joins TRBV20-1 and TRBJ2-1; 7 bases line up with TRBD2. The junction had 11 bases not matched to a gene; V was cut back by 5 bases and J by 10 bases. CDR3 length equals 13 residues. Germline CDR1 reads DFQATT; CDR2 reads SNEGSKA (reference sequence).